The entry below gives a single TCR beta chain sequence along with its context. This CDR3 is also generated by other DNA sequences in the sample. This CDR3 has 11 amino acids. Germline loops: CDR1 MDHEN, CDR2 SYDVKM. V was trimmed by 6 bases and J by 4 bases, leaving 7 bases between them. These data originate in a study of blood T cell repertoires in COVID-19. Per the original methods: Nucleated cell counts were estimated from reference gene primer amplification. Data came from immunoSEQ multiplex PCR; TCRdb stores just in-frame clones and leaves some out. That table is the source of V, J and clone size, and D and trimming were worked out from the DNA. The table lists some 100,000 clones, roughly 88% of them singletons.

The sample consisted of peripheral blood. This clonotype was obtained from a woman of 80 years or more with active or convalescent COVID-19. This chain connects TRBV28 to TRBJ2-7; D is unclear. The CDR3 region is CASSLYYEQYF. The CDR3, as DNA: TGTGCCAGCAGCTTGTATTACGAGCAGTACTTC.